The rows below give T cell receptor beta chains drawn from one sample of a study of spatial heterogeneity in lung cancer. TCRdb used MiXCR to reprocess the 5' RACE reads, holding one entry per CDR3 protein. The sample carries roughly 99,000 distinct CDR3 sequences, just under 20% recorded once. The material sequenced was PBMCs, taken at follow-up. These receptors were taken from a male donor with early-stage non-small cell lung cancer. CDR3s include the opening cysteine and the closing phenylalanine or tryptophan. Each record gives: clone size, J gene, D gene, V gene, CDR3 protein, CDR3 DNA. A D gene is named only where the DNA matches it firmly. Not all rows give a size; the values are once, few, many and, for expanded clones, a class.

clone size: NA; J gene: TRBJ1-5; D gene: TRBD1; V gene: TRBV12-5; CDR3 protein: CASGPIGTGSQPQHF; CDR3 DNA: TGTGCTAGTGGCCCCATCGGGACAGGCAGTCAGCCCCAGCATTTT
clone size: NA; J gene: TRBJ2-7; D gene: NA; V gene: TRBV11-2; CDR3 protein: CASSLAQGKNEQYF; CDR3 DNA: TGTGCCAGCAGCTTAGCCCAGGGGAAGAACGAGCAGTACTTC
clone size: NA; J gene: TRBJ2-7; D gene: TRBD2; V gene: TRBV7-9; CDR3 protein: CASSSIGTSHQQYF; CDR3 DNA: TGTGCCAGCAGCTCAATCGGGACTAGCCATCAGCAGTACTTC
clone size: many; J gene: TRBJ2-1; D gene: NA; V gene: TRBV4-1; CDR3 protein: CASSQQGYNEQFF; CDR3 DNA: TGCGCCAGCAGCCAACAGGGGTACAATGAGCAGTTCTTC
clone size: NA; J gene: TRBJ2-1; D gene: NA; V gene: TRBV25-1; CDR3 protein: CASSDVRSSEQFF; CDR3 DNA: TGTGCCAGCAGTGATGTACGGTCGAGTGAGCAGTTCTTC
clone size: NA; J gene: TRBJ2-3; D gene: TRBD2; V gene: TRBV29-1; CDR3 protein: CSVDLAGVSDTQYF; CDR3 DNA: TGCAGCGTTGATCTAGCGGGAGTTTCAGATACGCAGTATTTT
clone size: many; J gene: TRBJ2-4; D gene: TRBD2; V gene: TRBV2; CDR3 protein: CASRINIGVAGKNIQYF; CDR3 DNA: TGTGCCAGCAGGATCAATATCGGGGTAGCGGGTAAAAACATTCAGTACTTC
clone size: many; J gene: TRBJ2-2; D gene: NA; V gene: TRBV20-1; CDR3 protein: CSARDLVGRNTGELFF; CDR3 DNA: TGCAGTGCTAGAGATCTCGTCGGCAGAAACACCGGGGAGCTGTTTTTT
clone size: few; J gene: TRBJ2-2; D gene: TRBD2; V gene: TRBV7-3; CDR3 protein: CASSPASGRPNTGELFF; CDR3 DNA: TGTGCCAGCAGCCCCGCTAGCGGGAGGCCCAACACCGGGGAGCTGTTTTTT
clone size: NA; J gene: TRBJ2-1; D gene: TRBD1; V gene: TRBV7-2; CDR3 protein: CASSLLAGQAYNEQFF; CDR3 DNA: TGTGCCAGCAGCTTATTAGCCGGACAGGCCTACAATGAGCAGTTCTTC
clone size: many; J gene: TRBJ1-4; D gene: NA; V gene: TRBV18; CDR3 protein: CASSQASNEKLFF; CDR3 DNA: TGTGCCAGCTCACAGGCTAGTAATGAAAAACTGTTTTTT
clone size: few; J gene: TRBJ2-2; D gene: NA; V gene: TRBV18; CDR3 protein: CASSPQRLDTGELFF; CDR3 DNA: TGTGCCAGCTCACCACAAAGACTCGATACCGGGGAGCTGTTTTTT
clone size: few; J gene: TRBJ2-2; D gene: NA; V gene: TRBV24-1; CDR3 protein: CATSDNWGDTGELFF; CDR3 DNA: TGTGCCACCAGTGACAACTGGGGGGACACCGGGGAGCTGTTTTTT
clone size: NA; J gene: TRBJ2-7; D gene: NA; V gene: TRBV15; CDR3 protein: CATSRDTNSYEQYF; CDR3 DNA: TGTGCCACCAGCAGGGACACCAACTCCTACGAGCAGTACTTC
clone size: few; J gene: TRBJ2-5; D gene: NA; V gene: TRBV29-1; CDR3 protein: CSVGGEETQYF; CDR3 DNA: TGCAGCGTTGGAGGGGAGGAGACCCAGTACTTC
clone size: few; J gene: TRBJ2-3; D gene: NA; V gene: TRBV24-1; CDR3 protein: CATSDFTDTQYF; CDR3 DNA: TGTGCCACCAGTGATTTCACAGATACGCAGTATTTT
clone size: NA; J gene: TRBJ2-5; D gene: TRBD1; V gene: TRBV20-1; CDR3 protein: CSARPLGGQGAEETQYF; CDR3 DNA: TGCAGTGCTAGACCCCTAGGCGGACAGGGGGCGGAAGAGACCCAGTACTTC
clone size: many; J gene: TRBJ2-6; D gene: NA; V gene: TRBV7-2; CDR3 protein: CASSLGPGAGANVLTF; CDR3 DNA: TGTGCCAGCAGCTTAGGTCCGGGGGCAGGGGCCAACGTCCTGACTTTC
clone size: few; J gene: TRBJ2-7; D gene: NA; V gene: TRBV6-2/TRBV6-3; CDR3 protein: CASSYGQGAPSYEQYF; CDR3 DNA: TGTGCCAGCAGTTACGGTCAGGGCGCCCCATCCTACGAGCAGTACTTC
clone size: few; J gene: TRBJ1-2; D gene: NA; V gene: TRBV7-3; CDR3 protein: CASSLTVQSNYGYTF; CDR3 DNA: TGTGCCAGCAGCTTAACGGTCCAGTCCAACTATGGCTACACCTTC
clone size: NA; J gene: TRBJ2-7; D gene: NA; V gene: TRBV14; CDR3 protein: CASSQKGPLEQYF; CDR3 DNA: TGTGCCAGCAGCCAAAAGGGACCTCTGGAGCAGTACTTC
clone size: NA; J gene: TRBJ2-1; D gene: TRBD2; V gene: TRBV7-2; CDR3 protein: CASSSGGRYNEQFF; CDR3 DNA: TGTGCCAGCAGCAGCGGGGGGCGCTACAATGAGCAGTTCTTC
clone size: NA; J gene: TRBJ2-4; D gene: TRBD1; V gene: TRBV6-1; CDR3 protein: CASRDRQGALLNIQYF; CDR3 DNA: TGTGCCAGCAGGGACAGACAGGGGGCCCTCTTAAACATTCAGTACTTC
clone size: NA; J gene: TRBJ2-3; D gene: NA; V gene: TRBV7-9; CDR3 protein: CASSLETADTQYF; CDR3 DNA: TGTGCCAGCAGCTTAGAGACGGCAGATACGCAGTATTTT
clone size: many; J gene: TRBJ2-7; D gene: NA; V gene: TRBV6-6; CDR3 protein: CASNERGGYEQYF; CDR3 DNA: TGTGCCAGCAATGAACGGGGTGGGTACGAGCAGTACTTC
clone size: many; J gene: TRBJ1-1; D gene: NA; V gene: TRBV3-1; CDR3 protein: CASSEGDAEAFF; CDR3 DNA: TGTGCCAGCAGCGAGGGCGACGCTGAAGCTTTCTTT
clone size: many; J gene: TRBJ1-5; D gene: NA; V gene: TRBV7-2; CDR3 protein: CASSLAGPYSNQPQHF; CDR3 DNA: TGTGCCAGCAGCTTAGCTGGGCCATATAGCAATCAGCCCCAGCATTTT
clone size: few; J gene: TRBJ2-7; D gene: TRBD2; V gene: TRBV20-1; CDR3 protein: CSASVAGAPYEQYF; CDR3 DNA: TGCAGTGCTAGCGTAGCGGGAGCACCATACGAGCAGTACTTC
clone size: NA; J gene: TRBJ1-2; D gene: TRBD1; V gene: TRBV2; CDR3 protein: CASSRRDRVTERYGYTF; CDR3 DNA: TGTGCCAGCAGTCGCAGGGACAGGGTGACCGAACGATATGGCTACACCTTC
clone size: few; J gene: TRBJ2-3; D gene: TRBD2; V gene: TRBV20-1; CDR3 protein: CSASRTSTVVGGDTQYF; CDR3 DNA: TGCAGTGCTAGTAGGACTAGTACGGTTGTGGGAGGTGATACGCAGTATTTT
clone size: many; J gene: TRBJ2-4; D gene: TRBD1; V gene: TRBV11-2; CDR3 protein: CASSLFGTGGRKNIQYF; CDR3 DNA: TGTGCCAGCAGCTTATTCGGGACAGGGGGCCGGAAAAACATTCAGTACTTC
clone size: many; J gene: TRBJ1-1; D gene: NA; V gene: TRBV19; CDR3 protein: CASSPEGPRSSTEAFF; CDR3 DNA: TGTGCCAGTAGCCCGGAGGGGCCCCGATCGAGTACTGAAGCTTTCTTT
clone size: many; J gene: TRBJ1-1; D gene: NA; V gene: TRBV3-1; CDR3 protein: CASTTGAPNTEAFF; CDR3 DNA: TGTGCCAGCACCACGGGGGCCCCTAACACTGAAGCTTTCTTT
clone size: NA; J gene: TRBJ2-7; D gene: NA; V gene: TRBV20-1; CDR3 protein: CSAVQGYEQYF; CDR3 DNA: TGCAGTGCAGTACAGGGTTACGAGCAGTACTTC
clone size: many; J gene: TRBJ1-2; D gene: NA; V gene: TRBV5-1; CDR3 protein: CASSLGDRNYGYTF; CDR3 DNA: TGCGCCAGCAGCTTGGGCGACAGGAACTATGGCTACACCTTC
clone size: few; J gene: TRBJ2-1; D gene: NA; V gene: TRBV29-1; CDR3 protein: CSVAGQINEQFF; CDR3 DNA: TGCAGCGTTGCCGGCCAGATCAATGAGCAGTTCTTC
clone size: few; J gene: TRBJ2-3; D gene: TRBD2; V gene: TRBV12-3/TRBV12-4; CDR3 protein: CASKVGGRLSTDTQYF; CDR3 DNA: TGTGCCAGCAAGGTCGGCGGGAGGTTGAGCACAGATACGCAGTATTTT
clone size: many; J gene: TRBJ2-2; D gene: NA; V gene: TRBV5-1; CDR3 protein: CASSHIERTGELFF; CDR3 DNA: TGCGCCAGCAGCCATATTGAGAGAACCGGGGAGCTGTTTTTT
clone size: NA; J gene: TRBJ1-5; D gene: NA; V gene: TRBV30; CDR3 protein: CASAGSSNQPQHF; CDR3 DNA: TGTGCCTCAGCGGGATCTAGCAATCAGCCCCAGCATTTT
clone size: few; J gene: TRBJ1-1; D gene: TRBD1; V gene: TRBV6-5; CDR3 protein: CASSGQGLTEAFF; CDR3 DNA: TGTGCCAGCAGTGGACAGGGTCTCACTGAAGCTTTCTTT
clone size: few; J gene: TRBJ2-1; D gene: TRBD2; V gene: TRBV4-3; CDR3 protein: CASSQVGGSSSYNEQFF; CDR3 DNA: TGCGCCAGCAGCCAAGTGGGGGGGTCGTCCTCCTACAATGAGCAGTTCTTC
clone size: NA; J gene: TRBJ2-1; D gene: TRBD2; V gene: TRBV12-3/TRBV12-4; CDR3 protein: CASSRTSGTSYNEQFF; CDR3 DNA: TGTGCCAGCAGTCGGACTAGCGGGACGTCCTACAATGAGCAGTTCTTC
clone size: once; J gene: TRBJ1-1; D gene: NA; V gene: TRBV2; CDR3 protein: CASSVDTEAFF; CDR3 DNA: TGTGCCAGCAGCGTAGACACTGAAGCTTTCTTT
clone size: NA; J gene: TRBJ1-1; D gene: NA; V gene: TRBV2; CDR3 protein: CASSPQGRNTEAFF; CDR3 DNA: TGTGCCAGCAGTCCACAGGGAAGGAACACTGAAGCTTTCTTT
clone size: NA; J gene: TRBJ2-2; D gene: NA; V gene: TRBV4-2; CDR3 protein: CASSQALGLIGELFF; CDR3 DNA: TGTGCCAGCAGCCAAGCTCTCGGTCTCATCGGGGAGCTGTTTTTT
clone size: few; J gene: TRBJ1-2; D gene: NA; V gene: TRBV7-9; CDR3 protein: CASSASENYGYTF; CDR3 DNA: TGTGCCAGCAGCGCATCAGAGAACTATGGCTACACCTTC
clone size: NA; J gene: TRBJ2-5; D gene: TRBD1; V gene: TRBV6-7; CDR3 protein: CASSYSNATLRGETQYF; CDR3 DNA: TGTGCCAGCAGTTACTCGAATGCTACTCTCAGGGGGGAGACCCAGTACTTC
clone size: NA; J gene: TRBJ2-7; D gene: NA; V gene: TRBV5-6; CDR3 protein: CASSPLASYEQYF; CDR3 DNA: TGTGCCAGCAGCCCCCTAGCTTCCTACGAGCAGTACTTC
clone size: NA; J gene: TRBJ2-6; D gene: TRBD1; V gene: TRBV20-1; CDR3 protein: CSARADRGTGANVLTF; CDR3 DNA: TGCAGTGCTAGAGCTGACAGGGGAACCGGGGCCAACGTCCTGACTTTC
clone size: few; J gene: TRBJ2-3; D gene: TRBD1; V gene: TRBV11-2; CDR3 protein: CASSSITGADTQYF; CDR3 DNA: TGTGCCAGCAGCTCAATAACAGGGGCAGATACGCAGTATTTT
clone size: few; J gene: TRBJ2-1; D gene: NA; V gene: TRBV18; CDR3 protein: CASSPSDGLNEQFF; CDR3 DNA: TGTGCCAGCTCACCCAGTGACGGACTGAATGAGCAGTTCTTC
clone size: many; J gene: TRBJ1-6; D gene: NA; V gene: TRBV6-2/TRBV6-3; CDR3 protein: CASRTTHQDSRGYNSPLHF; CDR3 DNA: TGTGCCAGCAGAACCACACATCAAGATTCGAGGGGCTATAATTCACCCCTCCACTTT
clone size: many; J gene: TRBJ1-2; D gene: NA; V gene: TRBV28; CDR3 protein: CASSMTRGAYYGYTF; CDR3 DNA: TGTGCCAGCAGCATGACAAGAGGGGCATACTATGGCTACACCTTC
clone size: NA; J gene: TRBJ2-7; D gene: NA; V gene: TRBV10-1; CDR3 protein: CASSDRPVGGRYEQYF; CDR3 DNA: TGCGCCAGCAGTGACCGCCCCGTGGGGGGCAGGTACGAGCAGTACTTC
clone size: NA; J gene: TRBJ2-1; D gene: NA; V gene: TRBV19; CDR3 protein: CASSRSVGANENEQFF; CDR3 DNA: TGTGCCAGTAGTAGGTCAGTAGGGGCGAATGAGAATGAGCAGTTCTTC